This entry concerns a single T cell receptor beta chain. The source of the sample is a study of blood T cell repertoires in COVID-19. At the level of the study: Sites in the United States, Italy and Spain provided acute and convalescent COVID-19 samples. PBMCs, B-cell-depleted T cells, or T cells were the source of the cDNA or gDNA that made up the material.

Participants reported their clinical history, and cohort assignment relied on those reports. Donors in Cohort 3 counted as recovered after two negative PCRs, clearance, or symptom resolution. The germline V gene has CDR1 MNHEY and CDR2 SMNVEV (reference sequence). The CDR3 has 14 amino acids. J lost 7 bases, V lost 5 bases, and 10 bases had no gene match. TCRdb keeps only in-frame clones here, not all; method: immunoSEQ multiplex PCR. The profile shows 150,000 or so clones, roughly 88% of them singletons. The sequencing input was PBMCs or T cells enriched from blood (not recorded which). The TCR sequence derives from a middle-aged man who had recovered from COVID-19. The V and J genes are TRBV27 and TRBJ1-2; TRBD1 aligns across 7 bases. CDR3 coding DNA: TGTGCCAGCAGTGTCCTACAGGGGTTCGGTGGCTACACCTTC. As protein: CASSVLQGFGGYTF.